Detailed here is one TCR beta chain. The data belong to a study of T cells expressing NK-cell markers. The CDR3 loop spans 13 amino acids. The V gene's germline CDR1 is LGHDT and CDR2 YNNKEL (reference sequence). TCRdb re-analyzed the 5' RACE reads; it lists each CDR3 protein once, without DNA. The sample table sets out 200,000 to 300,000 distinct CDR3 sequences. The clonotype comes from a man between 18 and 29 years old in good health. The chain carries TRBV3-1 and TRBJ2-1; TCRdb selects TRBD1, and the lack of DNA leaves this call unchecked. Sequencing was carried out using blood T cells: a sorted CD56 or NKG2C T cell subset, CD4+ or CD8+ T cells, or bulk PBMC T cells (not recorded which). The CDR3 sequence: CASSRVRGDEQFF.